These 9 T cell receptor beta chains came from one sample sequenced in a study of OX40 agonist ivuxolimab in advanced cancers. The data were produced by immunoSEQ multiplex PCR, yet TCRdb's version contains in-frame clones alone and is incomplete. The repertoire holds tens of thousands of clones, with roughly 92% as singletons. Material: CD4+ or CD8+ T cells sorted from blood, obtained in a trial of the OX40 agonist ivuxolimab. The receptors here all came from an adult with an advanced solid tumor such as melanoma, head and neck, liver or kidney cancer.

The rearrangement uses TRBV7-9 and TRBJ1-1, with a weak D call TRBD1 (5 bases). Germline V gene lookup returns CDR1 SEHNR and CDR2 FQNEAQ (reference sequence). The CDR3 contains 14 residues. The V end lost 3 bases, the J end lost 5 bases, and 13 bases lay between the germline ends. The CDR3 bases are TGTGCCAGCAGCTTGCAGGGAATATGGACTGAAGCTTTCTTT. This sequence encodes CASSLQGIWTEAFF.

This chain joins TRBV28 and TRBJ2-2; D not certain. The CDR3 spans 12 residues. Trimming left V 10 bases short and J 0 bases short, with 6 bases between. Per germline, CDR1 MDHEN and CDR2 SYDVKM. CDR3 loop: CAIYSNTGELFF. CDR3 nucleotide sequence: TGTGCCATTTACTCGAACACCGGGGAGCTGTTTTTT.

The chain joins TRBV6-6 to TRBJ1-4, with D tentatively TRBD1 (6 bases). The CDR3 length is 15 residues. Trimming cost V 4 bases and J 4 bases, with 13 bases left between them. Germline V gene sequence: CDR1 MNHNY, CDR2 SVGAGI (reference sequence). In DNA form, the CDR3 reads TGTGCCAGCAGTTCCGTCAGGGGAAATAATGAAAAACTGTTTTTT. It is translated as CASSSVRGNNEKLFF.

The chain is built from TRBV5-1 and TRBJ1-2, with 8 bases lining up with TRBD1. The CDR3 is 15 amino acids. Losses at the gene ends were 1 base for V and 6 bases for J; bases not matched to a gene: 8. CDR1 SGHRS and CDR2 YFSETQ come from the germline V gene. This CDR3 reads CASSLFGTGPHGYTF. In DNA, the CDR3 is TGCGCCAGCAGCTTGTTTGGGACAGGACCCCATGGCTACACCTTC.

V and J are TRBV23-1 and TRBJ1-1; 9 positions match TRBD1. TRBV23-1 is treated as an ORF (open reading frame) with a function not yet certain. The CDR3 covers 17 residues. J was trimmed by 4 bases and V by 2 bases; bases with no gene match: 11. In nucleotides, the CDR3 is TGCGCCAGCAGTCAAGCCGGGACAGGGCCCCTGGGCACTGAAGCTTTCTTT. Amino acids: CASSQAGTGPLGTEAFF.

The J gene is TRBJ2-5, the V gene TRBV28, with TRBD1 matching 9 bases. Germline V gene sequence: CDR1 MDHEN, CDR2 SYDVKM. The J segment lost 5 bases and the V segment lost 0 bases, leaving 7 bases of the junction unmatched. The CDR3 has 16 amino acids. CDR3 DNA sequence: TGTGCCAGCAGTTTATGGGGGACAGGGACCGGGGAGACCCAGTACTTC. Protein product: CASSLWGTGTGETQYF.

The rearrangement joins TRBV19 to TRBJ1-2; D perhaps matches TRBD1 (6 bases). Trimming left V 6 bases short and J 3 bases short, with 14 bases between. This CDR3 has 14 residues. CDR1 LNHDA and CDR2 SQIVND come from the germline V gene (reference sequence). Here the CDR3 DNA reads TGTGCCAGTAGCATGGGACAAAACTACTATGGCTACACCTTC. This sequence encodes CASSMGQNYYGYTF. The full variable domain, its missing parts supplied by reference TRBV19 and TRBJ1-2, is DGGITQSPKYLFRKEGQNVTLSCEQNLNHDAMYWYRQDPGQGLRLIYYSQIVNDFQKGDIAEGYSVSREKKESFPLTVTSAQKNPTAFYLCASSMGQNYYGYTFGSGTRLTVV.

The genes are TRBV28 and TRBJ2-7; D unclear. The ends were cut back, 5 bases at V and 1 base at J, with 9 bases in the middle. The CDR3 spans 13 residues. Germline V CDR1 and CDR2: MDHEN, SYDVKM. CDR3 in DNA: TGTGCCAGCAGTACCCCAAGTTCCTACGAGCAGTACTTC. Translated: CASSTPSSYEQYF.

The rearrangement uses TRBV28 and TRBJ1-5, with a possible D match to TRBD1 (5 bases). The V gene lost 5 bases and the J gene lost 5 bases, with 13 bases spanning the gap. The germline CDR1 and CDR2 sequences are MDHEN and SYDVKM. The CDR3 consists of 14 residues. CDR3 in amino acids: CASSLRGGHQPQHF. The DNA for the CDR3 is TGTGCCAGCAGTCTGCGGGGGGGTCATCAGCCCCAGCATTTT.